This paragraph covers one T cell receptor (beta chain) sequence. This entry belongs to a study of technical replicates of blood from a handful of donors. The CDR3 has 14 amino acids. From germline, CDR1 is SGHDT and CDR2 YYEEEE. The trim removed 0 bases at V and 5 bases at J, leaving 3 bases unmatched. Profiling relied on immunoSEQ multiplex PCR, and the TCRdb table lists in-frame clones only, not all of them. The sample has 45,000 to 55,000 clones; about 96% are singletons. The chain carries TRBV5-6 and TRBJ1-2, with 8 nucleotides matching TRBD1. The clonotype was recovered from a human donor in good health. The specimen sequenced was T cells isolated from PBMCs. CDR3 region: CASSLATGEYGYTF. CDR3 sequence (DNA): TGTGCCAGCAGCTTGGCGACAGGGGAATATGGCTACACCTTC.